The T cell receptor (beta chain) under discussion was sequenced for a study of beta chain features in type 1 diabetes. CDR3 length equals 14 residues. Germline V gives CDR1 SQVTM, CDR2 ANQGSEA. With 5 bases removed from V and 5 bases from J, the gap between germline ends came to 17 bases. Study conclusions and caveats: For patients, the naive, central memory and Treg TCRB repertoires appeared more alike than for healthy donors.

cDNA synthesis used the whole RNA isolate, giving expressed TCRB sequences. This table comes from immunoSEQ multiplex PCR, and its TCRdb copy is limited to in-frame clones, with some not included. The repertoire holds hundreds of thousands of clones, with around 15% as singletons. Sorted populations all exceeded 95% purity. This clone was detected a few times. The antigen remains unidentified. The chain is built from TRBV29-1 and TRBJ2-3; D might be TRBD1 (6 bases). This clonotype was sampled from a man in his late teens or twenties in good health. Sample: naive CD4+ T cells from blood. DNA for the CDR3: TGCAGCGTTAGATCCTACAGGGCGGTAGATACGCAGTATTTT. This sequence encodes CSVRSYRAVDTQYF.